This entry lists 24 T cell receptor beta chains sequenced from one sample in a study of CD4 T cells in relation to SARS-CoV-2 and coronaviruses. Clones were read by immunoSEQ multiplex PCR, and TCRdb kept only the in-frame ones, dropping some. This table holds tens of thousands of clones, over 60% found once. The antigens for these receptors are not known. The sample consisted of memory CD4+ T cells from PBMCs, cultured in vitro. Every receptor here comes from an adult with COVID-19.

This chain connects TRBV28 to TRBJ2-1; D assignment may be TRBD1 or TRBD2 (5 bases each). Germline values: CDR1 MDHEN, CDR2 SYDVKM. Trimming stripped 5 bases from V and 9 bases from J, with 23 bases between. The CDR3 totals 16 residues. CDR3 loop: CASSPPGQSPLVEQFF. In DNA, the CDR3 is TGTGCCAGCAGTCCCCCGGGGCAGTCACCCCTCGTTGAGCAGTTCTTC.

V and J are TRBV5-6 and TRBJ2-5; D possibly corresponds to TRBD2 (5 bases). The CDR3 is 17 amino acids. V was trimmed by 0 bases and J by 1 base, leaving 16 bases between them. Germline V lookup: CDR1 SGHDT, CDR2 YYEEEE. The chain's CDR3 is CASSLGRTRGRQETQYF. The CDR3 DNA reads TGTGCCAGCAGCTTGGGCCGGACCCGGGGTCGCCAAGAGACCCAGTACTTC.

This clone has just a few counts. The chain combines TRBV19 with TRBJ1-2; no definite D call. Trimming stripped 3 bases from V and 8 bases from J, with 10 bases between. This CDR3 has 12 residues. The germline gives CDR1 LNHDA, CDR2 SQIVND (reference sequence). The CDR3 spells CASSMTRQGYTF. The CDR3 region has the DNA TGTGCCAGTAGTATGACTCGCCAGGGCTACACCTTC.

This chain connects TRBV29-1 to TRBJ2-1; the match to TRBD2 covers 9 bases. Germline trimming cut 1 base from V and 7 bases from J; bases unmatched to any gene: 14. The CDR3 has 17 residues. Germline-derived CDR1 and CDR2 are SQVTM and ANQGSEA. The CDR3: CSVEVPFTSGGWNEQFF. The CDR3 DNA reads as TGCAGCGTTGAAGTGCCTTTCACCAGCGGGGGGTGGAATGAGCAGTTCTTC.

The chain carries TRBV18 and TRBJ1-1; 9 bases align to TRBD1. The CDR3 is 14 amino acids. V lost 5 bases, J lost 1 base, and 2 bases stayed unmatched. Germline-derived CDR1 and CDR2 are KGHSH and LQKENI. Written as DNA, the CDR3 is TGTGCCAGCTCAAAGGACAGGGGGAACACTGAAGCTTTCTTT. Amino acids: CASSKDRGNTEAFF.

The J gene is TRBJ1-4, the V gene TRBV7-9; D gene unclear. CDR1 and CDR2 (germline): SEHNR, FQNEAQ (reference sequence). The CDR3 loop spans 13 amino acids. The V gene lost 5 bases and the J gene lost 3 bases, with 7 bases spanning the gap. The CDR3 DNA follows: TGTGCCAGCAGCCCCCCAGCTAATGAAAAACTGTTTTTT. Translation gives CASSPPANEKLFF.

The V and J genes are TRBV28 and TRBJ1-6; 10 bases align to TRBD1. After removal of 6 bases from V and 9 bases from J, the junction contained 11 bases not matched to a gene. The CDR3 consists of 16 residues. CDR1 and CDR2 from the germline V gene are MDHEN and SYDVKM. The CDR3 nucleotides are TGTGCCAGCAGCTGGCCGGGACAGGGGCGCGGTTCACCCCTCCACTTT. Translating gives CASSWPGQGRGSPLHF.

The CDR3 nucleotides are TGCAGCGTTGAGTCGAGCCCCCAGGTCAATGAGCAGTTCTTC. Translating it yields CSVESSPQVNEQFF. The chain has TRBV29-1 and TRBJ2-1; D is undetermined. The germline V and J ends were trimmed by 3 bases and 6 bases, with 15 bases remaining between them. This CDR3 is 14 amino acids long. Germline values: CDR1 SQVTM, CDR2 ANQGSEA.

The chain has TRBV12-3 or TRBV12-4 and TRBJ1-5; no clear D. V was cut by 6 bases and J by 4 bases, with 10 bases left in between. CDR3 size: 13 residues. CDR3 coding DNA: TGTGCCAGCAGCTCCGACCGTAATCAGCCCCAGCATTTT. Protein sequence: CASSSDRNQPQHF.

This clone was recorded only once. This rearrangement joins TRBV7-3 to TRBJ1-2, with TRBD1 matching over 10 bases. From germline, CDR1 is SGHTA and CDR2 FQGTGA. With 5 bases clipped from V and 7 bases from J, the junction kept 7 bases outside the gene matches. The CDR3 sequence is 14 residues long. CDR3 region: CASSPGTGDIGYTF. For the CDR3, the DNA is TGTGCCAGCAGCCCCGGGACAGGGGATATTGGCTACACCTTC.

CDR3 region: CASSFGFPRLSNQPQHF. The CDR3, as DNA: TGTGCCAGCAGTTTCGGGTTCCCCCGTCTTAGCAATCAGCCCCAGCATTTT. This rearrangement joins TRBV28 to TRBJ1-5; D unclear. V was shortened by 3 bases and J by 0 bases, with 15 bases between the two germline ends. Germline CDR1 is MDHEN and CDR2 is SYDVKM. The CDR3 consists of 17 residues.

The rearrangement links TRBV7-8 to TRBJ1-5; D is unresolved. The CDR3 consists of 13 residues. Germline V CDR1 and CDR2: SGHVS, FQNEAQ. V was shortened by 1 base and J by 6 bases, with 7 bases between the two germline ends. CDR3 loop: CASSLGGSQPQHF. In DNA, the CDR3 is TGTGCCAGCAGCTTAGGGGGAAGTCAGCCCCAGCATTTT.

The V call is TRBV18, the J call TRBJ2-7, with D tentatively TRBD1 (5 bases). CDR1 and CDR2 (germline): KGHSH, LQKENI. This CDR3 is built from 15 residues. V lost 2 bases to trimming and J lost 3 bases, with 14 bases between them. CDR3 sequence: CASSPAQGLNYEQYF. Here the CDR3 DNA reads TGTGCCAGCTCACCAGCCCAGGGTTTAAACTACGAGCAGTACTTC.

The sample holds a few counts of this clone. CDR3 nucleotides: TGTGCCTGGAGTCCCGGACGTGTCTATGGCTACACCTTC. This sequence encodes CAWSPGRVYGYTF. This sequence joins TRBV30 and TRBJ1-2; D remains ambiguous. This CDR3 spans 13 amino acids. V lost 2 bases, J lost 4 bases, and 11 bases lay in between. The germline V gene has CDR1 GTSNPN and CDR2 SVGIG (reference sequence).

This clone was counted once. The chain is built from TRBV6-1 and TRBJ2-2; D tentatively fits TRBD1 or TRBD2 (6 bases each). The CDR3 consists of 15 residues. Germline-derived CDR1 and CDR2 are MNHNS and SASEGT. V lost 2 bases, J lost 7 bases, and 14 bases lay in between. CDR3 coding DNA: TGTGCCAGCAGTGAATTTTCGGGGGCGGGCGGGGAGCTGTTTTTT. It yields the protein CASSEFSGAGGELFF.

This clone appeared once. The chain recombines TRBV12-3 or TRBV12-4 with TRBJ1-1, with D unresolved. V was pared by 6 bases and J by 2 bases, with 7 bases between. This CDR3 spans 12 amino acids. This CDR3 reads CASSLSNTEAFF. The CDR3 DNA follows: TGTGCCAGCAGCTTAAGTAACACTGAAGCTTTCTTT.

This clone was seen just once. This chain connects TRBV29-1 to TRBJ2-7; 8 bases agree with TRBD2. In germline, CDR1 is SQVTM, CDR2 ANQGSEA. The V segment lost 6 bases and the J segment 5 bases; nucleotides outside the gene matches: 15. The CDR3 contains 15 residues. The CDR3 nucleotides read TGCAGCGTGGGCTTCGGGGCGGGAGGAATTAACGAGCAGTACTTC. Protein product: CSVGFGAGGINEQYF.

V usage is TRBV6-2 or TRBV6-3 and J usage is TRBJ2-1, with a weak D call TRBD2 (6 bases). The CDR3 length is 15 residues. Germline V gene lookup returns CDR1 MNHEY and CDR2 SVGEGT. V lost 7 bases, J lost 4 bases, and 17 bases lay in between. CDR3 sequence: CASNPRGSIYNEQFF. The CDR3 DNA is TGTGCCAGCAACCCGCGGGGCAGCATTTACAATGAGCAGTTCTTC.

The gene calls are TRBV29-1 and TRBJ1-2; the match to TRBD1 covers 8 bases. This CDR3 contains 13 residues. The germline V gene encodes CDR1 SQVTM and CDR2 ANQGSEA. Trimming cost V 4 bases and J 7 bases; bases outside gene matches: 8. The CDR3 nucleotides are TGCAGCGTTGGACAGGGGCAGTTGAGTGGCTACACCTTC. Residues: CSVGQGQLSGYTF.

J is TRBJ2-7 and V is TRBV2; tentative D call: TRBD1 (6 bases). V was clipped by 7 bases and J by 5 bases, with 12 bases between them. CDR3 size: 12 residues. From germline, CDR1 is SNHLY and CDR2 FYNNEI. The CDR3 sequence: CASTRDINEQYF. The DNA for the CDR3 is TGTGCCAGCACCAGGGACATTAACGAGCAGTACTTC.

The chain couples TRBV5-1 to TRBJ2-1; TRBD2 matches 7 bases. Trimming at V came to 2 bases and at J to 6 bases, leaving 5 bases not matched to a gene. There are 14 residues in the CDR3. CDR1 is SGHRS and CDR2 is YFSETQ in the germline V gene. CDR3 nucleotide sequence: TGCGCCAGCAGCTTTGGCGGGAGCAGCAATGAGCAGTTCTTC. Its protein product is CASSFGGSSNEQFF.

V usage is TRBV9 and J usage is TRBJ2-5, with 8 bases identical to TRBD2. The CDR3 runs to 15 residues. Germline CDR1 reads SGDLS; CDR2 reads YYNGEE. Germline trimming cut 4 bases from V and 3 bases from J; bases unmatched to any gene: 8. CDR3 DNA: TGTGCCAGCAGCCCAAGACCGGGAGGGGAAGAGACCCAGTACTTC. Translation: CASSPRPGGEETQYF. Full variable domain (remainder filled in from reference TRBV9 and TRBJ2-5): DSGVTQTPKHLITATGQRVTLRCSPRSGDLSVYWYQQSLDQGLQFLIQYYNGEERAKGNILERFSAQQFPDLHSELNLSSLELGDSALYFCASSPRPGGEETQYFGPGTRLLVL.

This clone has only a few counts. The rearrangement links TRBV5-4 to TRBJ2-2; D not certain. This CDR3 is built from 16 residues. The V end lost 4 bases, the J end lost 0 bases, and 13 bases lay between the germline ends. Germline CDR1 and CDR2: SGHNT and YYREEE (reference sequence). This CDR3 is CASSPWEQTNTGELFF. Here the CDR3 DNA reads TGTGCCAGCAGCCCTTGGGAACAAACGAACACCGGGGAGCTGTTTTTT.

There are a few counts of this clone. Other nucleotide sequences from this sample produce the same CDR3. The V and J genes are TRBV24-1 and TRBJ2-2; the D is unclear. This CDR3 has 11 amino acids. Germline V lookup: CDR1 KGHDR, CDR2 SFDVKD. With 10 bases removed from V and 4 bases from J, the gap between germline ends came to 6 bases. CDR3 nucleotide sequence: TGTGCCACATCAGCCACCGGGGAGCTGTTTTTT. It is translated as CATSATGELFF.